This T cell receptor beta chain was sequenced for a study of radiotherapy plus CTLA-4 blockade in lung cancer. Study background: Roughly 17% of patients responded objectively, and around 32% achieved disease control.

V was pared by 8 bases and J by 4 bases, with 7 bases of the junction left unmatched. Germline CDR1 is LNHDA and CDR2 is SQIVND (reference sequence). CDR3 length: 14 residues. The protocol was immunoSEQ multiplex PCR, while the TCRdb copy is restricted to in-frame clones and leaves out a portion. The data contain 130,000 or so clones, 80% to 90% of them singletons. Concerning this clone itself: The antigen remains undetermined.

Overall study results and limits: Blood TCR clones of tumor origin expanded after radiotherapy plus ipilimumab. Dynamics of early blood T cell clones, together with interferon-beta, were reportedly the best predictors of response.

Sequenced material: peripheral blood, taken from a patient treated with radiotherapy plus ipilimumab. The receptor's source is a human donor with non-small cell lung cancer that progressed on radiotherapy plus ipilimumab. J is TRBJ2-3 and V is TRBV19, with 9 bases fitting TRBD2. CDR3 sequence: CASGNSGSPDTQYF. As DNA, the CDR3 is TGTGCCAGTGGCAATAGCGGGAGCCCAGATACGCAGTATTTT. Complete variable domain (other parts from reference TRBV19 and TRBJ2-3): DGGITQSPKYLFRKEGQNVTLSCEQNLNHDAMYWYRQDPGQGLRLIYYSQIVNDFQKGDIAEGYSVSREKKESFPLTVTSAQKNPTAFYLCASGNSGSPDTQYFGPGTRLTVL.